This T cell receptor (beta chain) was retrieved from a study of vaccination and CD4 T cells after COVID-19. Study-wide context: The post-vaccine samples came a median about 70 days after dose two (range 14 to 241).

The Oncomine TCR Beta short-read assay sequenced DNA from cultured CD4+ T cells. One entry per CDR3 protein results from TCRdb running MiXCR on the PCR reads. Of 9,000 to 15,000 distinct CDR3 sequences listed, around a third are singletons. General observations from the study: Analysis of convalescent patients found that 304 of 307 vaccine-specific clones were spike mono-reactive. In median terms, SARS-CoV-2-reactive clonotypes went from about 20 to 38, a nonsignificant rise.

This clonotype was found a few times. What it binds is not known. This CDR3 has 13 amino acids. In germline, CDR1 is MNHNS, CDR2 SASEGT. The treatment denotes: roughly 10-day PBMC culture with coronavirus spike peptide pools or control peptides (ViraFEST assay). The starting material was CD4+ T cells from blood, cultured in vitro, obtained before SARS-CoV-2 vaccination. The clonotype originates from a human donor who received a COVID-19 vaccine. The chain recombines TRBV6-1 with TRBJ1-1; the match to TRBD1 covers 8 bases. The CDR3 loop is CAGYGTGGTEAFF. The CDR3 DNA sequence: TGTGCAGGGTACGGAACAGGGGGCACTGAAGCTTTCTTT.